These T cell receptor beta chains were read from a single sample in a study of control samples from healthy donors and cancer patients. Here immunoSEQ multiplex PCR was the method, and the copy in TCRdb shows in-frame clones only, minus some. The profile shows about 160,000 clones, over 95% of them singletons. Sequencing was carried out using blood. These receptors were obtained from a woman under 40 in good health. Each CDR3 is given with its conserved first and last residue. Fields, in order: clone size, D gene, J gene, V gene, CDR3 protein, CDR3 DNA. D genes are given only for firm matches. A row's size may be missing; if present it is once, few, many or a size class.

-,-,TRBJ2-3,TRBV7-8,CASSSRLHADTQYF,TGTGCCAGCAGCTCACGACTACATGCAGATACGCAGTATTTT
once,TRBD1,TRBJ1-5,TRBV6-5,CASSQGQGRGQPQHF,TGTGCCAGCAGTCAGGGACAGGGTAGAGGTCAGCCCCAGCATTTT
-,-,TRBJ1-4,TRBV30,CAWSDRVYEKLFF,TGTGCCTGGAGTGACAGGGTTTATGAAAAACTGTTTTTT
-,-,TRBJ1-2,TRBV27,CASSFRENYGYTF,TGTGCCAGCAGTTTCAGGGAAAACTATGGCTACACCTTC
-,-,TRBJ1-3,TRBV6-5,CASSYSRPGSGNTIYF,TGTGCCAGCAGTTACTCGAGGCCAGGCTCTGGAAACACCATATATTTT
-,-,TRBJ2-2,TRBV7-3,CASSLTASTGELFF,TGTGCCAGCAGCTTAACAGCTTCCACCGGGGAGCTGTTTTTT
once,TRBD2,TRBJ2-5,TRBV28,CASSGLAGEETQYF,TGTGCCAGCAGTGGACTAGCGGGGGAAGAGACCCAGTACTTC
-,-,TRBJ2-6,TRBV7-8,CASSWGAISGANVLTF,TGTGCCAGCAGTTGGGGCGCGATCTCTGGGGCCAACGTCCTGACTTTC
-,-,TRBJ1-3,TRBV18,CASSPRTADPYSGNTIYF,TGTGCCAGCTCACCAAGGACAGCCGATCCTTACTCTGGAAACACCATATATTTT
-,-,TRBJ2-2,TRBV4-2,CASSLQDLGELFF,TGTGCCAGCAGCCTTCAGGACTTGGGGGAGCTGTTTTTT
once,-,TRBJ2-1,TRBV19,CASRLGGEQFF,TGTGCCAGTAGGCTGGGGGGCGAGCAGTTCTTC
-,-,TRBJ1-6,TRBV11-2,CASSLDLGGSSYNSPLHF,TGTGCCAGCAGCTTAGATCTGGGAGGGAGCTCCTATAATTCACCCCTCCACTTT
-,-,TRBJ1-1,TRBV18,CASSPTVETTMNTEAFF,TGTGCCAGCTCACCAACCGTCGAGACAACAATGAACACTGAAGCTTTCTTT
once,TRBD2,TRBJ2-4,TRBV28,CASSFYGGSSELAKNIQYF,TGTGCCAGCAGTTTTTACGGCGGGAGCTCTGAGCTAGCCAAAAACATTCAGTACTTC
-,TRBD2,TRBJ2-2,TRBV7-9,CASRSSGVTGELFF,TGTGCCAGCCGGTCTAGCGGGGTCACCGGGGAGCTGTTTTTT
-,TRBD2,TRBJ2-1,TRBV15,CATGNMGSGSLGDLNEQFF,TGTGCCACCGGAAATATGGGTAGCGGGAGTCTAGGGGATTTGAATGAGCAGTTCTTC
-,-,TRBJ2-1,TRBV19,CASSTASSYNEQFF,TGTGCCAGTAGTACTGCAAGCTCCTACAATGAGCAGTTCTTC